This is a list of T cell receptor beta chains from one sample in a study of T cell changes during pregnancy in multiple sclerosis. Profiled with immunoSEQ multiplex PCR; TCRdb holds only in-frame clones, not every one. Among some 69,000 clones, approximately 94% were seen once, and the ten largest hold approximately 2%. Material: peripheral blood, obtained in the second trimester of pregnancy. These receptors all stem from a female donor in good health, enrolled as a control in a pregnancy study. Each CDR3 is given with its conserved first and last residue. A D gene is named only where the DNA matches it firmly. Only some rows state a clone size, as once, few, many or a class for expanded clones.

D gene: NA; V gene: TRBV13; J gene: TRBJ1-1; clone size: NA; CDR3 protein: CASSGTTEAFF; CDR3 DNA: TGTGCCAGCAGCGGTACTACTGAAGCTTTCTTT
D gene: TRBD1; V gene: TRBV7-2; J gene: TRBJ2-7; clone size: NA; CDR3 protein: CASSLLRDRTREQYF; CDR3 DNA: TGTGCCAGCAGCCTTCTCCGGGACAGGACTCGCGAGCAGTACTTC
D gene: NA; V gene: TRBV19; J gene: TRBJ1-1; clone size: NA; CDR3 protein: CASSGYDRQNTEAFF; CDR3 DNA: TGTGCCAGTAGTGGATACGACAGACAGAACACTGAAGCTTTCTTT
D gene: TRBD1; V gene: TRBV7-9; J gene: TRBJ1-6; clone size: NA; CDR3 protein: CASSVSSRGYSPLHF; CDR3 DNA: TGTGCCAGCAGCGTCAGCAGCAGGGGGTACTCACCCCTCCACTTT
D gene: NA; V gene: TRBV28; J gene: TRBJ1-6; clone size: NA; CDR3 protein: CASSAVRGSPLHF; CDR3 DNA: TGTGCCAGCAGTGCCGTCCGGGGTTCACCCCTCCACTTT
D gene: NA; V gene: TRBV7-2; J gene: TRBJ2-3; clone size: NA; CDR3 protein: CASSLTATQYF; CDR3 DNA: TGTGCCAGCAGCTTGACAGCTACGCAGTATTTT
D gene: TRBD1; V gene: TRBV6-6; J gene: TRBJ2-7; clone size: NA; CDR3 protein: CASSRGDRVYEQYF; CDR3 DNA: TGTGCCAGCAGTCGGGGGGACAGGGTCTACGAGCAGTACTTC
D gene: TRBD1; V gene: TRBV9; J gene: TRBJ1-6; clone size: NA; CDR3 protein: CASSALGQGAGSPLHF; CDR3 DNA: TGTGCCAGCAGCGCCCTGGGACAGGGGGCCGGTTCACCCCTCCACTTT
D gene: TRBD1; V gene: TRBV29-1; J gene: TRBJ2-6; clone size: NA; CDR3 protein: CSAGDRGFSGANVLTF; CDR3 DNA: TGCAGCGCTGGGGACAGGGGGTTTTCTGGGGCCAACGTCCTGACTTTC
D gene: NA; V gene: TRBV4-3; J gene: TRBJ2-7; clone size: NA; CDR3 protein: CASSQDDGGQFYEQYF; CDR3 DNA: TGCGCCAGCAGCCAAGATGACGGGGGGCAGTTCTACGAGCAGTACTTC
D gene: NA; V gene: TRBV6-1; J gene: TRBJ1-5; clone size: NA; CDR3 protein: CASSERETDF; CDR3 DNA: TGTGCCAGCAGTGAACGGGAGACGGATTTT
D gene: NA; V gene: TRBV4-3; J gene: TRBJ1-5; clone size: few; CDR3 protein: CASSLSRQAIQPQHF; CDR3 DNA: TGCGCCAGCAGCCTTTCCCGACAGGCAATTCAGCCCCAGCATTTT
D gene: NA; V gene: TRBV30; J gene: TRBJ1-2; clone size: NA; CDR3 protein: CAWSVGERDYGYTF; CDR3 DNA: TGTGCCTGGAGTGTCGGGGAAAGGGACTATGGCTACACCTTC
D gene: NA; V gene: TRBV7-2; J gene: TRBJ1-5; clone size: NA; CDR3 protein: CASTLSIVFGQPQHF; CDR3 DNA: TGTGCCAGCACCCTATCTATTGTCTTCGGTCAGCCCCAGCATTTT
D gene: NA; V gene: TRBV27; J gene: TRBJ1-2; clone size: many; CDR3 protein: CASSLSARADYGYTF; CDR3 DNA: TGTGCCAGCAGTTTATCGGCCAGGGCAGACTATGGCTACACCTTC
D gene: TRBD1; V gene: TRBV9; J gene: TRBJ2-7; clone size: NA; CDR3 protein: CASTPTSVTGLHEQYF; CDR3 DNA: TGTGCCAGCACCCCAACCTCGGTGACAGGGTTACACGAGCAGTACTTC
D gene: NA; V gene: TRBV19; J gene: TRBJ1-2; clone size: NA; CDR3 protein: CASCPEGLDYGYTF; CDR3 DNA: TGTGCCAGTTGTCCAGAGGGTTTGGACTATGGCTACACCTTC
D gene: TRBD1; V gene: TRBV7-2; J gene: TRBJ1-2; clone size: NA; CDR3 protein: CASSQGQGYGYTF; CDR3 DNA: TGTGCCAGCAGCCAGGGACAGGGTTATGGCTACACCTTC